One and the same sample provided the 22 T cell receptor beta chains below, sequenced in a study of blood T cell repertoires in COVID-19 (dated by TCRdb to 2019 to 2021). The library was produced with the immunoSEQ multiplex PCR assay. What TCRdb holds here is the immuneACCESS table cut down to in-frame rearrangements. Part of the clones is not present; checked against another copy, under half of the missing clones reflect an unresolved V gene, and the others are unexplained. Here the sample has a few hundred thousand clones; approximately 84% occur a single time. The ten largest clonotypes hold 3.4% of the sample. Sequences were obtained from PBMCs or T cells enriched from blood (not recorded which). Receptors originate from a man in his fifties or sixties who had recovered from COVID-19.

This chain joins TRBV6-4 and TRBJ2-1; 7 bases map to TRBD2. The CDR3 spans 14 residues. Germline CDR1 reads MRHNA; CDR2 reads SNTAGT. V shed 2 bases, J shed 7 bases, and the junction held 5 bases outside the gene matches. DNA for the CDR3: TGTGCCAGCAGTGACGACCAGCGGGGTAATGAGCAGTTCTTC. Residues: CASSDDQRGNEQFF.

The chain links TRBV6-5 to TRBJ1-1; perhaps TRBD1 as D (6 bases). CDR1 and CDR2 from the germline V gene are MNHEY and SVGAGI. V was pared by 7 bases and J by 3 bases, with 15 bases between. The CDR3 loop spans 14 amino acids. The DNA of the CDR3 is TGTGCCAGCACCCTATCCAGGGGTGACACTGAAGCTTTCTTT. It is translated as CASTLSRGDTEAFF.

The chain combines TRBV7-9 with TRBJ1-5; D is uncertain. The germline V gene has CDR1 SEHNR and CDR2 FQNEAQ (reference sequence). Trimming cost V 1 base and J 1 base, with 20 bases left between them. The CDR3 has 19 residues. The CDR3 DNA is TGTGCCAGCAGCTTAGGCGACATGGGGAGGAGATTAAGCAATCAGCCCCAGCATTTT. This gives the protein CASSLGDMGRRLSNQPQHF.

The CDR3 here is CASSLEGSHQPQHF. For the CDR3, the DNA is TGCGCCAGCAGCTTGGAGGGGTCTCATCAGCCCCAGCATTTT. The chain links TRBV5-1 to TRBJ1-5; D perhaps matches TRBD1 (5 bases). The CDR3 extends over 14 amino acids. With 0 bases removed from V and 5 bases from J, the gap between germline ends came to 9 bases. The germline V gene encodes CDR1 SGHRS and CDR2 YFSETQ.

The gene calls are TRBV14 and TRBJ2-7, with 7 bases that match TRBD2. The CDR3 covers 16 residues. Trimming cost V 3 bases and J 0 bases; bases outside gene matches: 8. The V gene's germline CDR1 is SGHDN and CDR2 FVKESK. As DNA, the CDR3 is TGTGCCAGCAGCCACCTAGGGCTAGCGGTCTCCTACGAGCAGTACTTC. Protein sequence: CASSHLGLAVSYEQYF.

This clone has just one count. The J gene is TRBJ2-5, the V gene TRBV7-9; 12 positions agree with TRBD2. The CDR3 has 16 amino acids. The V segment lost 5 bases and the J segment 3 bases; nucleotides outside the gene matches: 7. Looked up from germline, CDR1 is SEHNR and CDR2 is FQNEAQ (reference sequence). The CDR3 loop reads CASSPGLAGNKETQYF. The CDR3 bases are TGTGCCAGCAGCCCCGGACTAGCGGGGAATAAAGAGACCCAGTACTTC.

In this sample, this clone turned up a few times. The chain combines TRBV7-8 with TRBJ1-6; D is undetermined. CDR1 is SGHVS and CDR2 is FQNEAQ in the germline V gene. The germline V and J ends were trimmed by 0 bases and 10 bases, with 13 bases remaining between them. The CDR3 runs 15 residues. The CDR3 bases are TGTGCCAGCAGCTTAGCGGCCGGGGTAAGATCACCCCTCCACTTT. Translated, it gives CASSLAAGVRSPLHF.

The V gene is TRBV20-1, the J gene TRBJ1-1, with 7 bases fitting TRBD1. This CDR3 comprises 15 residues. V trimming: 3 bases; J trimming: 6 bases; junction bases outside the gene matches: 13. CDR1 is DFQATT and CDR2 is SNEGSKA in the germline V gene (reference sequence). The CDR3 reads CSASGAVGGDAEAFF. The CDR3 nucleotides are TGCAGTGCTAGTGGGGCGGTAGGGGGCGATGCTGAAGCTTTCTTT.

CDR3 protein: CSAVGSPGQPQHF. CDR3 in DNA: TGCAGCGCCGTTGGGTCCCCGGGGCAGCCCCAGCATTTT. This chain joins TRBV29-1 and TRBJ1-5, with D unresolved. The V gene's germline CDR1 is SQVTM and CDR2 ANQGSEA. CDR3 length equals 13 residues. The V and J ends lost 7 bases and 7 bases respectively, with 17 bases between them.

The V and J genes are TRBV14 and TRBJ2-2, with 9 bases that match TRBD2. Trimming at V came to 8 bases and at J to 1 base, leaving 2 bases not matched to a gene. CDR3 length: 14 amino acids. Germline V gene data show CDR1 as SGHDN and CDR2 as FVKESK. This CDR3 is CASRLAVNTGELFF. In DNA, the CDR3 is TGTGCCAGCCGACTAGCGGTGAACACCGGGGAGCTGTTTTTT. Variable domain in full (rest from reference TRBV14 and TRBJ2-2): EAGVTQFPSHSVIEKGQTVTLRCDPISGHDNLYWYRRVMGKEIKFLLHFVKESKQDESGMPNNRFLAERTGGTYSTLKVQPAELEDSGVYFCASRLAVNTGELFFGEGSRLTVL.

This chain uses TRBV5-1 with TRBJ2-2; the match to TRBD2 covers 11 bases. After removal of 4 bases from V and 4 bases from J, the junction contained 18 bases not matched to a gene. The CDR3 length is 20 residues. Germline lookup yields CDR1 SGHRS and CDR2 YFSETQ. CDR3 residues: CASSQPRLAGGLSSTGELFF. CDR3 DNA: TGCGCCAGCAGCCAACCCCGGCTAGCGGGGGGCCTCTCGTCCACCGGGGAGCTGTTTTTT.

CDR3 sequence: CAWSLTGAYNSPLHF. In DNA, the CDR3 is TGTGCCTGGAGTTTGACAGGGGCCTATAATTCACCCCTCCACTTT. This chain uses TRBV30 with TRBJ1-6; 8 bases align to TRBD1. CDR3 size: 15 residues. V was pared by 2 bases and J by 2 bases, with 2 bases of the junction left unmatched. Looked up from germline, CDR1 is GTSNPN and CDR2 is SVGIG (reference sequence).

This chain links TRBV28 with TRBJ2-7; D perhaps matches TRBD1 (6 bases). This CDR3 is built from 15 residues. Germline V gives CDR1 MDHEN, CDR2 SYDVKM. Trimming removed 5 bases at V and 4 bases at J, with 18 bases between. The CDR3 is CASSPWDTQVYEQYF. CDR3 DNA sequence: TGTGCCAGCAGTCCATGGGACACGCAAGTGTACGAGCAGTACTTC.

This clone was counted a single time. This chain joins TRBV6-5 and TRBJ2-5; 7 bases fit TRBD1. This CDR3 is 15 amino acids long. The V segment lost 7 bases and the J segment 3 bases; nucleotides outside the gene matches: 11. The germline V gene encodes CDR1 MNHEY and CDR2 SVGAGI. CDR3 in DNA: TGTGCCAGCACGGGACAGCCACAAACAAAAGAGACCCAGTACTTC. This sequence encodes CASTGQPQTKETQYF.

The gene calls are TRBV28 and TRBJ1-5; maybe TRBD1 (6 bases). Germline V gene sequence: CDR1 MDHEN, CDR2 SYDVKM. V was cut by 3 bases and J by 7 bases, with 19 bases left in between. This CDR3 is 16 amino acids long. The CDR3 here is CASSFMAGVIQQPQHF. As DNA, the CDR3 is TGTGCCAGCAGTTTTATGGCAGGGGTAATCCAGCAGCCCCAGCATTTT.

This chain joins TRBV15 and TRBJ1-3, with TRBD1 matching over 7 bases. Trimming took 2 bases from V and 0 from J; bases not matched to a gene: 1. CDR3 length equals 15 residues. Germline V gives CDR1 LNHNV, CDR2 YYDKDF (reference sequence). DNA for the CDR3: TGTGCCACCAGCAGAACAGGGGACTCTGGAAACACCATATATTTT. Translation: CATSRTGDSGNTIYF.

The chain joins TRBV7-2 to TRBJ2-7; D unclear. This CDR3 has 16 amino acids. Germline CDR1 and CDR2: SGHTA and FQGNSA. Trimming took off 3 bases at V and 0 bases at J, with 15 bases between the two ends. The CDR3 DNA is TGTGCCAGCAGCTTCTACAGCAATCTAATCTCCTACGAGCAGTACTTC. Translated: CASSFYSNLISYEQYF.

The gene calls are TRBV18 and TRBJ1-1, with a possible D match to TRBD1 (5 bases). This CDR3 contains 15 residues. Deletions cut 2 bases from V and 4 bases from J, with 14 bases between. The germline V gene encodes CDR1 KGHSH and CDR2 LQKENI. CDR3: CASSPFKGQGTEAFF. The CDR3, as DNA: TGTGCCAGCTCACCATTTAAGGGGCAGGGCACTGAAGCTTTCTTT.

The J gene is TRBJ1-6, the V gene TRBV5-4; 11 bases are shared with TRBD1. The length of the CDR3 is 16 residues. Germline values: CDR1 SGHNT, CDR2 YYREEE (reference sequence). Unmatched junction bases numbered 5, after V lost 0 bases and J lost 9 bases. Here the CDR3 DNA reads TGTGCCAGCAGCTTGGCCGTAGGACAGGGGGCTTCACCCCTCCACTTT. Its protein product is CASSLAVGQGASPLHF.

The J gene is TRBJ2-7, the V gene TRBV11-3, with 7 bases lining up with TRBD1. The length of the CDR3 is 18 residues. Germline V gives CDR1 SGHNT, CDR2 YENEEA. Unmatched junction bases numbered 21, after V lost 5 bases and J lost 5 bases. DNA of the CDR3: TGTGCCAGCAGCCCCGAAGACAGGGTGCGAGCATCCCCGAACGAGCAGTACTTC. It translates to CASSPEDRVRASPNEQYF. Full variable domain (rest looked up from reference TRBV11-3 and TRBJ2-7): EAGVVQSPRYKIIEKKQPVAFWCNPISGHNTLYWYLQNLGQGPELLIRYENEEAVDDSQLPKDRFSAERLKGVDSTLKIQPAELGDSAVYLCASSPEDRVRASPNEQYFGPGTRLTVT.

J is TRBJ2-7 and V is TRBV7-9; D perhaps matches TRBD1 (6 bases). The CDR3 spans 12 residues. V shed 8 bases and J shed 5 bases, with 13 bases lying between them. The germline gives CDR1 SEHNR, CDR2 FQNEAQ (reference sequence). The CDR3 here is CASGQGPHEQYF. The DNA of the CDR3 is TGTGCCAGCGGGCAGGGGCCCCACGAGCAGTACTTC. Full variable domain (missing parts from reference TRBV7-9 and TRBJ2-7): DTGVSQNPRHKITKRGQNVTFRCDPISEHNRLYWYRQTLGQGPEFLTYFQNEAQLEKSRLLSDRFSAERPKGSFSTLEIQRTEQGDSAMYLCASGQGPHEQYFGPGTRLTVT.

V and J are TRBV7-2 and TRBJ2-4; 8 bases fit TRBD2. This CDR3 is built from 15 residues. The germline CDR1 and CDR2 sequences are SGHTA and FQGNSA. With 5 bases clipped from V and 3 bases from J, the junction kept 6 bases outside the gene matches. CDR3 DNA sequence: TGTGCCAGCAGCCCCGGGGGGGCCGGCAAAAACATTCAGTACTTC. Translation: CASSPGGAGKNIQYF. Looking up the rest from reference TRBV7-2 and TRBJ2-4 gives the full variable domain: GAGVSQSPSNKVTEKGKDVELRCDPISGHTALYWYRQSLGQGLEFLIYFQGNSAPDKSGLPSDRFSAERTGGSVSTLTIQRTQQEDSAVYLCASSPGGAGKNIQYFGAGTRLSVL.